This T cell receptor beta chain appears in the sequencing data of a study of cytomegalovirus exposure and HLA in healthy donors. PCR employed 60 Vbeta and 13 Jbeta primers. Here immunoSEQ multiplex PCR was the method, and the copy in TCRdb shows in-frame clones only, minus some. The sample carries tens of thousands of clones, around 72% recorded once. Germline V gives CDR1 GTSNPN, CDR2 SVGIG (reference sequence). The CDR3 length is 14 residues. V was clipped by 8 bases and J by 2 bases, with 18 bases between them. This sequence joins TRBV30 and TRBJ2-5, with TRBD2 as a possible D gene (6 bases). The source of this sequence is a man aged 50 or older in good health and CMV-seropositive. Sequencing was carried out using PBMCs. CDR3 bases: TGTGCCGGGGAGGTTTCGGGTCGACAAGAGACCCAGTACTTC. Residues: CAGEVSGRQETQYF.